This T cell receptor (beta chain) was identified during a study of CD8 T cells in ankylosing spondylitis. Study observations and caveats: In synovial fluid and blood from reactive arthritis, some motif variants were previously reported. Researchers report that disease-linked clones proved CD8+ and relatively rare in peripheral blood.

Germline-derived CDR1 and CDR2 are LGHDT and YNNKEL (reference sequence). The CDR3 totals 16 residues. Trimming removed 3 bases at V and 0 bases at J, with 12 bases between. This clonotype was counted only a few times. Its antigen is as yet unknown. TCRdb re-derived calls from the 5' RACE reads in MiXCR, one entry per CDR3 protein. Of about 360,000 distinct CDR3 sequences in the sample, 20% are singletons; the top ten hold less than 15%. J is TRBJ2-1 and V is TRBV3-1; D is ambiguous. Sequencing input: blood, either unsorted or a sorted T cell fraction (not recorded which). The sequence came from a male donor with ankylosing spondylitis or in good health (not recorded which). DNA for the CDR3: TGTGCCAGCAGCCAGGTGGGCTACCCCTCCTACAATGAGCAGTTCTTC. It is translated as CASSQVGYPSYNEQFF.